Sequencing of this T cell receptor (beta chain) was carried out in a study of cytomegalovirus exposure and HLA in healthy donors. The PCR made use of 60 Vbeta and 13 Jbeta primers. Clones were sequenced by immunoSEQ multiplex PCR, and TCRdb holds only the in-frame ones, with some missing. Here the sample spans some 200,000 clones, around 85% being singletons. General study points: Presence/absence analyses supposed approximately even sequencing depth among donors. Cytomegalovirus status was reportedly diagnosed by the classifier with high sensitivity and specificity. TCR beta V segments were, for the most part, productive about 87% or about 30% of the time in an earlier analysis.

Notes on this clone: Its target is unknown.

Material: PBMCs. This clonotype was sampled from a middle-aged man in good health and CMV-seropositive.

In DNA, the CDR3 is TGTGCCAGCAGCTCACTCGCCCCCGTCGAGCAGTACTTC. Translating it yields CASSSLAPVEQYF. V gene TRBV7-6 combines with J gene TRBJ2-7; D not certain. This CDR3 has 13 residues. From germline, CDR1 is SGHVS and CDR2 FNYEAQ. Trimming stripped 4 bases from V and 6 bases from J, with 13 bases between.